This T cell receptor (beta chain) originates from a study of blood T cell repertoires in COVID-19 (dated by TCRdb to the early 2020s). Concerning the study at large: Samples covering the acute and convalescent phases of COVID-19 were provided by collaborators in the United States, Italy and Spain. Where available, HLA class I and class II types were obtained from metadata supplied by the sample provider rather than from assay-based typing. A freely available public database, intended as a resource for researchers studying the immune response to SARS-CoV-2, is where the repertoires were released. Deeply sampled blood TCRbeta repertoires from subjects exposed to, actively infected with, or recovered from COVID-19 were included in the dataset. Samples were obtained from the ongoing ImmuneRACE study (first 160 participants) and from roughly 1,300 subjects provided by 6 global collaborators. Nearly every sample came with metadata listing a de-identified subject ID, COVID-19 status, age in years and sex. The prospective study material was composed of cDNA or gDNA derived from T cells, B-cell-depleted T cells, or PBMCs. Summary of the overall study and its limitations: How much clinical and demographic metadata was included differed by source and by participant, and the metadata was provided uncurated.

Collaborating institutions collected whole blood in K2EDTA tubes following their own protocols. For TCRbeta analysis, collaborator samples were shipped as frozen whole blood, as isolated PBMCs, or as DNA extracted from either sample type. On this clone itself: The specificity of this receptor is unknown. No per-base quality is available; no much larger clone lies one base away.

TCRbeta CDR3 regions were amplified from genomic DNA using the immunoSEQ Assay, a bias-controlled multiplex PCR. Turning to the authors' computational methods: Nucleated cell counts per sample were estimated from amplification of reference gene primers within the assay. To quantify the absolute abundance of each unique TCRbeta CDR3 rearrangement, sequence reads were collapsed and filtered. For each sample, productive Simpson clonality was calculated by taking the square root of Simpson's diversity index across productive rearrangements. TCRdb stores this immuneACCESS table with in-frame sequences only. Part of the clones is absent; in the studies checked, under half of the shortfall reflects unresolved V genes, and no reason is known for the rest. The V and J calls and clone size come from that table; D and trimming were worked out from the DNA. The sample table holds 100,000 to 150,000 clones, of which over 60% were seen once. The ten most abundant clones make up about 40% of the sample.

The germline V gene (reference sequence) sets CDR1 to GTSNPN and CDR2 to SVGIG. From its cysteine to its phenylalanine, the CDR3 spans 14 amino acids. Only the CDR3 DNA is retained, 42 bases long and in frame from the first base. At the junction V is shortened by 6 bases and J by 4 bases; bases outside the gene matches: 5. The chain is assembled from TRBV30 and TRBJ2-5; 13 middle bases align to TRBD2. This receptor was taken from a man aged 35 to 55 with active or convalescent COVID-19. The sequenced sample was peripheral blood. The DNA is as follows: TGTGCCTGTACTAGCGGGGGGGCCTTAGAGACCCAGTACTTC. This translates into CACTSGGALETQYF.